This T cell receptor beta chain emerged from a study of CD8+ T cells in alopecia areata. Study results and caveats: Sequencing of scalp samples also includes resident alphabeta T cells from normal skin. Mice showed TCR sharing more clearly than patients did, possibly owing to HLA.

Alopecia areata patients gave lesional scalp punch biopsies and peripheral blood samples. Sorting of PBMCs yielded the CD4+ and CD8+ T cells. The sequencing template was cDNA reverse transcribed from extracted RNA. Data came from immunoSEQ multiplex PCR; TCRdb stores just in-frame clones and leaves some out. The sample shows around 34,000 clones, less than 70% of them seen only once. The V end was cut by 3 bases, the J end by 2 bases, with 13 bases between. There are 15 residues in the CDR3. Germline CDR1 is LGHNA and CDR2 is YSLEER. In regard to this clone: The antigen remains unidentified.

This receptor was identified in a human donor with alopecia areata. The sequenced material came from NKG2D-high CD8+ T cells sorted from blood. The chain links TRBV4-3 to TRBJ1-1; no clear D. CDR3 region: CASSHALSGNTEAFF. DNA for the CDR3: TGCGCCAGCAGCCACGCTCTCTCCGGAAACACTGAAGCTTTCTTT.